This T cell receptor (beta chain) was sequenced for a study of regulatory T cells in long-lasting Graves disease. Time point specified: newly diagnosed GD, antithyroid drugs for less than 3 months. Generation of the TCR library employed RNA extracted from PBMCs. This clonotype was seen repeatedly, ten times or more. iRepertoire HTBI primers and Arm-PCR of CDR3 regions built TCR beta libraries. TCRdb processed the multiplex PCR reads anew with MiXCR; each CDR3 protein has one entry. The table records approximately 400,000 distinct CDR3 sequences, more than 13% of them present only once. The CDR3 is 16 amino acids. The ends were cut back, 3 bases at V and 3 bases at J, with 12 bases in the middle. In germline, CDR1 is SGHAT, CDR2 FQNNGV. In addition, the sample was reused for a study of T cells in Graves' hyperthyroidism and ophthalmopathy.

The receptor was isolated from a woman younger than 45 with Graves disease. The V call is TRBV11-2, the J call TRBJ1-6; D possibly corresponds to TRBD1 (5 bases). This material consisted of peripheral blood mononuclear cells (PBMCs), taken at new diagnosis, from a patient treated with antithyroid drugs. The chain's CDR3 is CASSFTGADYNSPLHF. CDR3 coding DNA: TGTGCCAGCAGCTTCACCGGGGCCGACTATAATTCACCCCTCCACTTT.